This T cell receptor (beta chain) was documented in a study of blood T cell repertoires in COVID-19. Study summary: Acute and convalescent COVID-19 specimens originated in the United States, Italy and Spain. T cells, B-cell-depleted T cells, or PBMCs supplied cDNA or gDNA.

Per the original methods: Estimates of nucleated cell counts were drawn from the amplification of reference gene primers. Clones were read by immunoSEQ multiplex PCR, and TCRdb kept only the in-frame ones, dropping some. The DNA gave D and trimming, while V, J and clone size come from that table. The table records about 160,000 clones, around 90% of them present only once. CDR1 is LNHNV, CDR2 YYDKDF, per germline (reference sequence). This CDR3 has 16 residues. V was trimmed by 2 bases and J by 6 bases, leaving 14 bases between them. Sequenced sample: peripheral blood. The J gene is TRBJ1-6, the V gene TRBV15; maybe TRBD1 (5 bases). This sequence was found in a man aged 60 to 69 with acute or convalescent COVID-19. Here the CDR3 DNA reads TGTGCCACCAGCAGAATCTACAGGAGCCTTAATTCACCCCTCCACTTT. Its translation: CATSRIYRSLNSPLHF.